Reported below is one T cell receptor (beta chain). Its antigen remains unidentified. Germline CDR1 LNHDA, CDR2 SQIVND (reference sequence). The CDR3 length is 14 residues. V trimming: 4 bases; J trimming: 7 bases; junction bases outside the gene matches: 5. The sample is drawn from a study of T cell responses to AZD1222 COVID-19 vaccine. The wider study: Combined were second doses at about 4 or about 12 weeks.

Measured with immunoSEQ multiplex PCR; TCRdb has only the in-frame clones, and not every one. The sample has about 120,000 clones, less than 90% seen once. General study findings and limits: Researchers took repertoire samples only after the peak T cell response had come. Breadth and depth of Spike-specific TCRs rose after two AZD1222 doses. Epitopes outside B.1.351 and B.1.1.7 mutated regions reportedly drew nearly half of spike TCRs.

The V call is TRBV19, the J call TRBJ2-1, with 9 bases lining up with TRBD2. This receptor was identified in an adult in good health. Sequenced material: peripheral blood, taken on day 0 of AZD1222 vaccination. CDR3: CASSSQREVNEQFF. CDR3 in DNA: TGTGCCAGTAGTAGCCAGCGGGAGGTTAATGAGCAGTTCTTC.